This T cell receptor (beta chain) was found in a study of cytomegalovirus exposure and HLA in healthy donors. Trimming cost V 0 bases and J 3 bases, with 7 bases left between them. The CDR3 has 14 amino acids. Germline CDR1 reads LGHNA; CDR2 reads YSLEER. A note on this clone: The target antigen is unknown.

Study-wide results and limits: Per a later analysis, under 20,000 TCR beta sequences showed association with HLA alleles at 0.05 false discovery rate. Per published accounts, TCR beta sequences correctly predicted the HLA-A and HLA-B alleles of most subjects.

In the PCR, 60 Vbeta and 13 Jbeta primers were used. Clones were sequenced by immunoSEQ multiplex PCR, and TCRdb holds only the in-frame ones, with some missing. The sample lists over 85,000 clones; 73% were seen once. The source of this sequence is a man aged 40-49 years in good health and CMV-seronegative. Sequencing used PBMCs. The rearrangement uses TRBV4-3 and TRBJ2-3; no firm D call. In nucleotides, the CDR3 is TGCGCCAGCAGCCAAGACCCGGAGACAGATACGCAGTATTTT. This encodes CASSQDPETDTQYF.